One and the same sample provided the 23 T cell receptor beta chains below, sequenced in a study of blood T cells in healthy people across ages. A second about 7 to 11 cycle PCR used barcoded and J-beta primers. Via MiXCR, TCRdb re-called the 5' RACE reads, giving one row per CDR3 protein. The sample holds hundreds of thousands of distinct CDR3 sequences, just over 55% seen once. The specimen sequenced was blood. The receptor source for this set is a man in his forties or fifties in good health.

The V gene is TRBV7-2, the J gene TRBJ1-1; D call uncertain. CDR3 length equals 12 residues. Germline V gives CDR1 SGHTA, CDR2 FQGNSA. V shed 2 bases and J shed 10 bases, with 11 bases lying between them. The CDR3 region is CASSLYPGGAFF. The CDR3 coding sequence is TGTGCCAGCAGCTTATACCCAGGAGGAGCTTTCTTT.

The rearrangement joins TRBV6-6 to TRBJ2-5; 8 bases are shared with TRBD2. V lost 2 bases to trimming and J lost 2 bases; unmatched junction nucleotides: 7. Germline CDR1 MNHNY, CDR2 SVGAGI (reference sequence). The CDR3 sequence is 16 residues long. As DNA, the CDR3 is TGTGCCAGCAGTTACCGGGCTAGCGGGTTACAAGAGACCCAGTACTTC. This sequence encodes CASSYRASGLQETQYF.

This clonotype was counted between two and nine times. The chain uses TRBV6-1 and TRBJ1-2; the D is unclear. Germline CDR1 reads MNHNS; CDR2 reads SASEGT. Trimming cost V 8 bases and J 5 bases, with 9 bases left between them. The length of the CDR3 is 11 residues. For the CDR3, the DNA is TGTGCCAGCGATGTTGCGTATGGCTACACCTTC. As protein: CASDVAYGYTF.

This clonotype was seen once. The J gene is TRBJ2-1, the V gene TRBV7-2, with 7 bases matching TRBD1. J lost 13 bases, V lost 5 bases, and 11 bases had no gene match. From germline, CDR1 is SGHTA and CDR2 FQGNSA. The CDR3 covers 13 residues. This CDR3 is CASSRGQAKTQFF. DNA for the CDR3: TGTGCCAGCAGCCGAGGACAGGCGAAGACCCAGTTCTTC.

This clonotype was observed a handful of times. V is TRBV4-3 and J is TRBJ2-6, with TRBD1 identical over 8 bases. V dropped 2 bases and J dropped 2; count of bases not matched to a gene: 2. From germline, CDR1 is LGHNA and CDR2 YSLEER. The CDR3 extends over 16 amino acids. The CDR3 bases are TGCGCCAGCAGCCAATCACAGGGGGCTGGGGCCAACGTCCTGACTTTC. Translation: CASSQSQGAGANVLTF.

With respect to this clonotype: At one boundary the junction diverges from the germline segment, which might be a read error. The chain links TRBV20-1 to TRBJ1-1; TRBD1 aligns across 9 bases. Germline V CDR1 and CDR2: DFQATT, SNEGSKA (reference sequence). This CDR3 has 15 amino acids. CDR3 sequence: CSARGRTGENAEAFF. For the CDR3, the DNA is TGCAGTGCTAGAGGGCGGACAGGGGAGAACGCTGAAGCTTTCTTT.

In DNA, the CDR3 is TGCAGTGCTAGAGTGCTAGGAACAAATTCACCCCTCCACTTT. This encodes CSARVLGTNSPLHF. The chain joins TRBV20-1 to TRBJ1-6, with D unresolved. Germline V gene sequence: CDR1 DFQATT, CDR2 SNEGSKA (reference sequence). The CDR3 is 14 amino acids. Trimming stripped 1 base from V and 7 bases from J, with 11 bases between.

V and J are TRBV29-1 and TRBJ2-7, with 9 bases identical to TRBD1. After removal of 7 bases from V and 3 bases from J, the junction contained 4 bases not matched to a gene. The CDR3 totals 12 residues. CDR1 is SQVTM and CDR2 is ANQGSEA in the germline V gene. As DNA, the CDR3 is TGCAGCGCGTTGGGACAGGGCTACGAGCAGTACTTC. This gives the protein CSALGQGYEQYF.

The gene calls are TRBV3-1 and TRBJ2-5, with D possibly matching TRBD2 (6 bases). V lost 0 bases and J 5 bases, leaving 13 bases between the germline ends. CDR3 length: 15 amino acids. Germline CDR1 reads LGHDT; CDR2 reads YNNKEL (reference sequence). The CDR3 reads CASSQEGSGYETQYF. CDR3 in DNA: TGTGCCAGCAGCCAAGAAGGGAGCGGGTATGAGACCCAGTACTTC.

The V gene is TRBV6-1, the J gene TRBJ2-7; TRBD2 is a possible D gene (6 bases). The CDR3 is 14 residues long. Germline V lookup: CDR1 MNHNS, CDR2 SASEGT. Trimming pared 2 bases from V and 4 bases from J, leaving 12 bases between. The CDR3 here is CASSELRGSYEQYF. The CDR3 nucleotides read TGTGCCAGCAGTGAACTTCGGGGGAGTTACGAGCAGTACTTC.

The rearrangement uses TRBV12-3 or TRBV12-4 and TRBJ1-1; D remains unclear. The CDR3 spans 13 residues. The V end was cut by 6 bases, the J end by 6 bases, with 14 bases between. CDR3: CASRIVERAEAFF. The CDR3 bases are TGTGCCAGCAGAATCGTTGAGCGTGCTGAAGCTTTCTTT.

This clonotype was counted a few times. This sequence joins TRBV6-2 or TRBV6-3 and TRBJ2-2; no definite D call. The germline CDR1 and CDR2 sequences are MNHEY and SVGEGT. The CDR3 covers 14 residues. The V end was cut by 6 bases, the J end by 1 base, with 9 bases between. The CDR3 loop reads CASRLLGNTGELFF. For the CDR3, the DNA is TGTGCCAGCAGACTCCTCGGGAACACCGGGGAGCTGTTTTTT.

The V call is TRBV9, the J call TRBJ2-3; 10 bases are a match to TRBD2. J lost 10 bases, V lost 0 bases, and 11 bases had no gene match. The V gene's germline CDR1 is SGDLS and CDR2 YYNGEE. The CDR3 totals 16 residues. The CDR3 here is CASSVGASGSTSAQYF. The CDR3 DNA sequence: TGTGCCAGCAGCGTAGGGGCTAGCGGGAGTACATCTGCGCAGTATTTT.

There are a few counts of this clonotype. The chain has TRBV20-1 and TRBJ2-5; D is tentatively TRBD1 or TRBD2 (5 bases each). Trimming took 3 bases from V and 1 from J, leaving 12 bases between them. CDR3 length equals 14 residues. Germline V gene sequence: CDR1 DFQATT, CDR2 SNEGSKA (reference sequence). The CDR3 bases are TGCAGTGCTAGCCTCGGGACGGCCCAAGAGACCCAGTACTTC. It specifies CSASLGTAQETQYF.

This clonotype was detected a few times. This sequence joins TRBV28 and TRBJ2-7, with TRBD1 identical over 7 bases. After removal of 8 bases from V and 3 bases from J, the junction contained 4 bases not matched to a gene. Germline V CDR1 and CDR2: MDHEN, SYDVKM. The CDR3 spans 12 residues. CDR3 sequence: CASVRTGYEQYF. CDR3 in DNA: TGTGCCAGCGTTAGGACAGGCTACGAGCAGTACTTC.

This chain uses TRBV13 with TRBJ2-3, with D possibly matching TRBD2 (5 bases). The germline V and J ends were trimmed by 5 bases and 8 bases, with 11 bases remaining between them. The CDR3 loop spans 12 amino acids. In germline, CDR1 is PRHDT, CDR2 FYEKMQ (reference sequence). In DNA form, the CDR3 reads TGTGCCAGCAGCCCCGGACTCCCTACGCAGTATTTT. It encodes CASSPGLPTQYF.

The table lists this clonotype with a few counts. The chain has TRBV2 and TRBJ1-6; possible D gene TRBD1, 6 bases. The V gene's germline CDR1 is SNHLY and CDR2 FYNNEI. V lost 8 bases, J lost 7 bases, and 18 bases lay in between. The CDR3 is made up of 15 amino acids. CDR3 residues: CASRRTGTSNSPLHF. In nucleotides, the CDR3 is TGTGCCAGCCGTCGCACCGGGACATCGAATTCACCCCTCCACTTT.

This clonotype was recorded a few times. The chain has TRBV7-7 and TRBJ2-6; no reliable D call. CDR3 length: 14 residues. V dropped 8 bases and J dropped 0 bases, with 8 bases sitting between them. The germline CDR1 and CDR2 sequences are SSHAT and FNYEAQ (reference sequence). CDR3 DNA: TGTGCCAGCGGGCCTGGCTCTGGGGCCAACGTCCTGACTTTC. Translating gives CASGPGSGANVLTF.

Only a few counts were recorded for this clonotype. The rearrangement joins TRBV5-6 to TRBJ2-5; TRBD1 agrees at 10 bases. The tail of the sequence fits TRBJ2-7 better, so the J call may be wrong. Germline loops: CDR1 SGHDT, CDR2 YYEEEE. The CDR3 is 13 amino acids. The CDR3 coding sequence is TGTGCCAGCAGCAGGACAGGGGGGATCGAGCAGTACTTC. Its protein product is CASSRTGGIEQYF.

CDR3 residues: CASSFTGTSSAEQYF. Written as DNA, the CDR3 is TGTGCCAGCAGCTTCACAGGGACCTCGTCAGCCGAGCAGTACTTC. The chain combines TRBV5-5 with TRBJ2-4, with D maybe TRBD1 (6 bases). The end of the DNA is better explained by TRBJ2-7, so the J call may be wrong. CDR1 is SGHKS and CDR2 is YYEKEE in the germline V gene (reference sequence). This CDR3 comprises 15 residues.

The chain links TRBV5-1 to TRBJ2-7, with TRBD1 matching 9 bases. CDR1 and CDR2 from the germline V gene are SGHRS and YFSETQ. The CDR3 contains 15 residues. With V trimmed by 0 bases and J by 5 bases, 6 bases remained unmatched. The CDR3 loop reads CASSLGDRVEDEQYF. The CDR3 DNA reads as TGCGCCAGCAGCTTGGGGGACAGGGTGGAGGACGAGCAGTACTTC.

A single count supports this clonotype. V gene TRBV2 combines with J gene TRBJ2-1; 10 nucleotides line up with TRBD2. CDR1 and CDR2 from the germline V gene are SNHLY and FYNNEI. The V and J ends lost 2 bases and 3 bases, in that order; junction bases with no gene match: 10. CDR3 length equals 18 residues. CDR3 DNA sequence: TGTGCCAGCAGTGAAACCCAATTAGCGGGGGGAAACTACAATGAGCAGTTCTTC. Protein sequence: CASSETQLAGGNYNEQFF.

V gene TRBV15 combines with J gene TRBJ2-5; D is unresolved. This CDR3 is built from 13 residues. Germline V gene lookup returns CDR1 LNHNV and CDR2 YYDKDF (reference sequence). Deletions cut 0 bases from V and 5 bases from J, with 7 bases between. Written as DNA, the CDR3 is TGTGCCACCAGCAGAGAGATGCGGGAGACCCAGTACTTC. It specifies CATSREMRETQYF.